This T cell receptor (beta chain) was obtained from a study of shared clonotypes between healthy human individuals. Measured with immunoSEQ multiplex PCR; TCRdb has only the in-frame clones, and not every one. The sample records about 1 million clones, around 76% being singletons. This CDR3 has 15 amino acids. Germline V gene sequence: CDR1 SGHVS, CDR2 FNYEAQ. V lost 3 bases and J lost 2, with 14 bases in between. Sequences were obtained from memory CD4+ T cells sorted from blood. Subset reported: CD45RA-negative fraction. The origin of this receptor is a man between 18 and 29 years old in good health. The chain joins TRBV7-6 to TRBJ2-7; possibly TRBD1 for D (6 bases). This chain's CDR3 is CASSLISDRTYEQYF. In DNA, the CDR3 is TGTGCCAGCAGCTTGATTAGTGACAGGACCTACGAGCAGTACTTC.